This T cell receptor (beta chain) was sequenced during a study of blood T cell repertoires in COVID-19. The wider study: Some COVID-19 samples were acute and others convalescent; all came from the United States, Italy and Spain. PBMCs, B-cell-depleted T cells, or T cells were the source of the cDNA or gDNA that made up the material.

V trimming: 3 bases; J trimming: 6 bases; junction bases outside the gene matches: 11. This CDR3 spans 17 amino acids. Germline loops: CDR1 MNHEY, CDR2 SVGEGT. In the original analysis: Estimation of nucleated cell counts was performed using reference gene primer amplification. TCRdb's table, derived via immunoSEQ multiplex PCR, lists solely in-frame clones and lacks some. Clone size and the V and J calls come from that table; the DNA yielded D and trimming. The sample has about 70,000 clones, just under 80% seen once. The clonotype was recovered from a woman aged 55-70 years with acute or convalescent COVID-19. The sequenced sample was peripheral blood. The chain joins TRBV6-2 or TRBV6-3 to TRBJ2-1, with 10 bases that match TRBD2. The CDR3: CASSYTISGGKLNEQFF. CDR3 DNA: TGTGCCAGCAGTTATACCATTAGCGGGGGGAAACTCAATGAGCAGTTCTTC.